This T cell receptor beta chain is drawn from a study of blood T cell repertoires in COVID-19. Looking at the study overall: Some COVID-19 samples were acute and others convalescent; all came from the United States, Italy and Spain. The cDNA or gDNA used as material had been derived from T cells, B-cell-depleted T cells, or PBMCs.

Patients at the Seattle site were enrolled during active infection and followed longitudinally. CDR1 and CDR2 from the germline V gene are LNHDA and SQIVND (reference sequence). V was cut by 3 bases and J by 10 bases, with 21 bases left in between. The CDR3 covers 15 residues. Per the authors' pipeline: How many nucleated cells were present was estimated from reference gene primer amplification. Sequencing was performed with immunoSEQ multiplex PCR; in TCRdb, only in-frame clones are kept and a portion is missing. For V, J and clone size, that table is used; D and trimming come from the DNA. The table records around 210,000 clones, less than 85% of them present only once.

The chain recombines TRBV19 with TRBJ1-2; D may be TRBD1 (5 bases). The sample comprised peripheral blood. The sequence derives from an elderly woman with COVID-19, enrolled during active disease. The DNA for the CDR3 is TGTGCCAGTAGTATTGGTCAGGGAAGAGGCGAAGTCTACACCTTC. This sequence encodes CASSIGQGRGEVYTF.